What follows describes a single T cell receptor beta chain. The CDR3 has 17 residues. The V gene end was trimmed by 4 bases and the J gene end by 4 bases; junction bases not matched to a gene: 16. Looked up from germline, CDR1 is SGHRS and CDR2 is YFSETQ. The data are from a study of technical replicates of blood from a few donors. The repertoire was sequenced with immunoSEQ multiplex PCR; TCRdb's copy has only in-frame clones and lacks some. The profile covers 80,000 or so clones, with roughly 94% appearing a single time and more than 0.35% taken by the ten largest. The rearrangement joins TRBV5-1 to TRBJ2-7; 8 bases match TRBD1. The clonotype originates from a human donor in good health. Sequenced input: T cells isolated from PBMCs. CDR3 protein: CASSLTRTGLLSYEQYF. In DNA form, the CDR3 reads TGCGCCAGCAGCCTAACACGGACAGGGTTGCTGTCTTACGAGCAGTACTTC.